This T cell receptor beta chain was profiled in a study of T cell changes during pregnancy in multiple sclerosis. This clone was seen only once. The table came from immunoSEQ multiplex PCR; TCRdb's copy has only in-frame clones and leaves some out. Of tens of thousands of clones detected, approximately 95% appear once; the ten largest clones hold roughly 0.93%. Germline CDR1 is MDHEN and CDR2 is SYDVKM. The V and J ends lost 4 bases and 3 bases respectively, with 16 bases between them. The CDR3 extends over 16 amino acids. This TCR derives from a female donor in good health, enrolled as a control in a pregnancy study. The genes are TRBV28 and TRBJ2-1; D unclear. Sequenced material: peripheral blood, taken in the second trimester of pregnancy. The CDR3 bases are TGTGCCAGCAGTTCCCAGCGCAAATTAATCTACAATGAGCAGTTCTTC. This gives the protein CASSSQRKLIYNEQFF.